This TCR beta chain was obtained from a study of T cells after yellow fever vaccination. Study-level points and caveats: The secondary T-cell response peaked on day 5, not day 15, but was weaker. Repertoires sorted by FACS could include abundant clonotypes that are contaminants from the bulk population. Some clonotypes, a small share, were shared between CD4 and CD8 compartments.

5'RACE template switching generated TCR cDNA, adding a universal primer site and UMIs. One entry per CDR3 protein results from TCRdb running MiXCR on the 5' RACE reads. The repertoire holds about 340,000 distinct CDR3 sequences, with roughly an eighth as singletons. Only a few counts were recorded for this clonotype. The antigen remains unidentified. The junction had 9 bases not matched to a gene; V was cut back by 6 bases and J by 4 bases. This CDR3 is built from 15 residues. Germline V lookup: CDR1 DFQATT, CDR2 SNEGSKA (reference sequence). The specimen was CD4+ T cells sorted from PBMCs, collected 15 days after the yellow fever booster vaccination. The J gene is TRBJ2-3, the V gene TRBV20-1, with TRBD2 identical over 11 bases. This TCR came from a man aged 18 to 29 who received the YFV17D yellow fever vaccine. CDR3 sequence reads: CSAGNSGGASDTQYF. The CDR3 coding sequence is TGCAGTGCCGGTAATAGCGGGGGGGCCTCAGATACGCAGTATTTT.